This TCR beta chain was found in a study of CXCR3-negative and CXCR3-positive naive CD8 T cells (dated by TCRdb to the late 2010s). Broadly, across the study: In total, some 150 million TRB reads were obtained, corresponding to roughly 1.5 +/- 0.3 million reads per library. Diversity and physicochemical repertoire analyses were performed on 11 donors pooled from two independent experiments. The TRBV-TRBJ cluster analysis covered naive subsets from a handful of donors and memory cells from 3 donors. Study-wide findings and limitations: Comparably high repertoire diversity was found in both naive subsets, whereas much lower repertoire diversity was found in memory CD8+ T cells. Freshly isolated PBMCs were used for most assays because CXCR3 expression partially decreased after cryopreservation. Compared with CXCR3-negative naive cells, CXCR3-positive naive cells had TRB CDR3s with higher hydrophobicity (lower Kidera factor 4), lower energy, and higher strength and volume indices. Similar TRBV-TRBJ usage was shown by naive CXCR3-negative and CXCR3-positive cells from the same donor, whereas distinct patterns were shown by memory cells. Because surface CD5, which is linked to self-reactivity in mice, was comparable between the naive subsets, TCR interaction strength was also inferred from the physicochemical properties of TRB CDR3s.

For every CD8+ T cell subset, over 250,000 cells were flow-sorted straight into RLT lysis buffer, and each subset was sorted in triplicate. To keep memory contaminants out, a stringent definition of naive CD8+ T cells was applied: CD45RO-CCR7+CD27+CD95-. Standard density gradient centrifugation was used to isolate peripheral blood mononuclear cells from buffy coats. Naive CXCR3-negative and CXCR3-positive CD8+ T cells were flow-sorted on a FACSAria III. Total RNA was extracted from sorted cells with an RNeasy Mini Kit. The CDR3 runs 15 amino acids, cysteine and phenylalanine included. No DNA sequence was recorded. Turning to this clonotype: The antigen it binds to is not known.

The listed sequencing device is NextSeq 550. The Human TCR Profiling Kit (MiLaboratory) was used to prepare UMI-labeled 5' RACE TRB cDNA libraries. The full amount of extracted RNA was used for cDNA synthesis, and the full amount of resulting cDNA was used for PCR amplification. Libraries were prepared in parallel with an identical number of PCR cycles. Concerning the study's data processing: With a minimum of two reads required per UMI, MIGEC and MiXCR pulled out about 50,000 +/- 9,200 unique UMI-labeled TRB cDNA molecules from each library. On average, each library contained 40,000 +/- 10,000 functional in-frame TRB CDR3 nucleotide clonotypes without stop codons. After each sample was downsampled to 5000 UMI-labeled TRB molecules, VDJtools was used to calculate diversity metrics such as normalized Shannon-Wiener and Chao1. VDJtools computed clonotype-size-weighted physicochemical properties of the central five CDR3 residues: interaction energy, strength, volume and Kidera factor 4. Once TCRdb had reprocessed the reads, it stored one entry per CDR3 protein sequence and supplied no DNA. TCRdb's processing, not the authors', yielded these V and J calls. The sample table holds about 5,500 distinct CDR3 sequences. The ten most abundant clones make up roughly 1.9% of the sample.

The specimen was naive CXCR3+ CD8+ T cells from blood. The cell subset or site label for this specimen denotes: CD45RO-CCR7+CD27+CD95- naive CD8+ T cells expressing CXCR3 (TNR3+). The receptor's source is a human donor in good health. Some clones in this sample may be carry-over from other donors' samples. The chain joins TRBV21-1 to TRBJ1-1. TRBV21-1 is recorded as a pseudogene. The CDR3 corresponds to CASSKDGGWNTEAFF.